This paragraph reports one T cell receptor (beta chain). Antigen unknown. The data derive from a study of T cell repertoires in cytomegalovirus infection. The overall study: Indicated by public TCR beta signatures were CMV infection and matching HLA type. Study findings and constraints: Carriage of CMV together with the relevant HLA was identifiable through cumulative public TCR beta family frequency. The ex vivo response showed dominance by HLA-C-restricted CMV-specific TCR beta clonotypes.

CDR1 is MGHRA, CDR2 YSYEKL, per germline. Trimming pared 1 base from V and 5 bases from J, leaving 12 bases between. The CDR3 consists of 15 residues. In TCRdb, the reads were re-called with MiXCR into one record per CDR3 protein. Seen here are a few hundred thousand distinct CDR3 sequences, more than 20% observed once, and the top ten hold 13%. J is TRBJ2-1 and V is TRBV4-1, with D perhaps TRBD2 (5 bases). This TCR derives from a human donor in good health (CMV status not recorded). Some clones in this sample may be carry-over from other donors' samples. The sequencing sample was made of PBMCs. As DNA, the CDR3 is TGCGCCAGCAGCCAAGGGCCTGGGGAGAACAATGAGCAGTTCTTC. Residues: CASSQGPGENNEQFF.